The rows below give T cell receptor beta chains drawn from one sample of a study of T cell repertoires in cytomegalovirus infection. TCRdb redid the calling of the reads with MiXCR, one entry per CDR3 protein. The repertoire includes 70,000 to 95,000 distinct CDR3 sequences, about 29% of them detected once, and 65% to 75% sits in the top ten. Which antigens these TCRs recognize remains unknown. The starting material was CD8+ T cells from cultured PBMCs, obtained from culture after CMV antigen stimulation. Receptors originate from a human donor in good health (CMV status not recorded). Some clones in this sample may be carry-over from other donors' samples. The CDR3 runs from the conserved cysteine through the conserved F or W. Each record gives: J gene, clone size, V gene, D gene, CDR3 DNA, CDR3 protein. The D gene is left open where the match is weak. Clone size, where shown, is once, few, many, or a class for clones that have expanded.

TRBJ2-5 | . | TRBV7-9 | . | TGTGCCAGCAGCTTAGAGGCAGAGCGCCAAGAGACCCAGTACTTC | CASSLEAERQETQYF
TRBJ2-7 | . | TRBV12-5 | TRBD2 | TGTGCTAGTGGTCCCCCCGAGGGACTAAGCTCCTACGAGCAGTACTTC | CASGPPEGLSSYEQYF
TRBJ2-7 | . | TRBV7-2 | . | TGTGCCAGCAGCGGGGACACCCCCTACGAGCAGTACTTC | CASSGDTPYEQYF
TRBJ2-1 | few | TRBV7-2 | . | TGTGCCAGCAGCTCCCGACTAGGGGGGAATGAGCAGTTCTTC | CASSSRLGGNEQFF
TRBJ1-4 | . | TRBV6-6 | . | TGTGCCAGCAGTTACCGGAGGGATCGTGAAAAACTGTTTTTT | CASSYRRDREKLFF
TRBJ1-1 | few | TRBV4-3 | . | TGCGCCAGCTCGGGATCTCACACTGAAGCTTTCTTT | CASSGSHTEAFF
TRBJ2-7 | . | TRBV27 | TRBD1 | TGTGCCAGCAGTTTCAAATCAGGGGGCGAGCAGTACTTC | CASSFKSGGEQYF
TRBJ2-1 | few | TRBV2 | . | TGTGCCAGCAGTGAAGCAAGACAGGTTTTTATAAATGAGCAGTTCTTC | CASSEARQVFINEQFF
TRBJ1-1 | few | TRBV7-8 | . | TGTGCCAGCAGCTTAGTCTCCGGTTCGGAAGCTTTCTTT | CASSLVSGSEAFF
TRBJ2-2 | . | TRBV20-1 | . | TGCAGTGCTAGAGAAATACCCGCCGGGGAGCTGTTTTTT | CSAREIPAGELFF
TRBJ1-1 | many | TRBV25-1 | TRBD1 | TGTGCCAGCGGACAGGGGGCTGGCACTGAAGCTTTCTTT | CASGQGAGTEAFF
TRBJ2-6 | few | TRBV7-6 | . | TGTGCCAGCAGCTTAGCGGTGGGCTCTGGGGCCAACGTCCTGACTTTC | CASSLAVGSGANVLTF
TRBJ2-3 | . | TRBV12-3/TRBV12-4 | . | TGTGCCAGCAGTTTAGCGTTCGTAGGGCTCGCAGATACGCAGTATTTT | CASSLAFVGLADTQYF
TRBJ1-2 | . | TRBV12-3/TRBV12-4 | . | TGTGCCAGCAGTTTAGGGCAGTTTAACTATGGCTACACCTTC | CASSLGQFNYGYTF